This TCR beta chain was profiled in a study of blood T cell repertoires in COVID-19. Measured with immunoSEQ multiplex PCR; TCRdb has only the in-frame clones, and not every one. The repertoire holds 260,000 or so clones, with roughly 85% as singletons. Trimming removed 2 bases at V and 0 bases at J, with 8 bases between. The CDR3 covers 15 residues. The germline CDR1 and CDR2 sequences are MNHEY and SVGEGT. This chain links TRBV6-2 or TRBV6-3 with TRBJ2-1; D is unresolved. Sequencing used PBMCs or T cells enriched from blood (not recorded which). This sequence was found in a woman in her fifties or sixties who had recovered from COVID-19. For the CDR3, the DNA is TGTGCCAGCAGTTACACGTATAGCTCCTACAATGAGCAGTTCTTC. Amino acid sequence: CASSYTYSSYNEQFF.